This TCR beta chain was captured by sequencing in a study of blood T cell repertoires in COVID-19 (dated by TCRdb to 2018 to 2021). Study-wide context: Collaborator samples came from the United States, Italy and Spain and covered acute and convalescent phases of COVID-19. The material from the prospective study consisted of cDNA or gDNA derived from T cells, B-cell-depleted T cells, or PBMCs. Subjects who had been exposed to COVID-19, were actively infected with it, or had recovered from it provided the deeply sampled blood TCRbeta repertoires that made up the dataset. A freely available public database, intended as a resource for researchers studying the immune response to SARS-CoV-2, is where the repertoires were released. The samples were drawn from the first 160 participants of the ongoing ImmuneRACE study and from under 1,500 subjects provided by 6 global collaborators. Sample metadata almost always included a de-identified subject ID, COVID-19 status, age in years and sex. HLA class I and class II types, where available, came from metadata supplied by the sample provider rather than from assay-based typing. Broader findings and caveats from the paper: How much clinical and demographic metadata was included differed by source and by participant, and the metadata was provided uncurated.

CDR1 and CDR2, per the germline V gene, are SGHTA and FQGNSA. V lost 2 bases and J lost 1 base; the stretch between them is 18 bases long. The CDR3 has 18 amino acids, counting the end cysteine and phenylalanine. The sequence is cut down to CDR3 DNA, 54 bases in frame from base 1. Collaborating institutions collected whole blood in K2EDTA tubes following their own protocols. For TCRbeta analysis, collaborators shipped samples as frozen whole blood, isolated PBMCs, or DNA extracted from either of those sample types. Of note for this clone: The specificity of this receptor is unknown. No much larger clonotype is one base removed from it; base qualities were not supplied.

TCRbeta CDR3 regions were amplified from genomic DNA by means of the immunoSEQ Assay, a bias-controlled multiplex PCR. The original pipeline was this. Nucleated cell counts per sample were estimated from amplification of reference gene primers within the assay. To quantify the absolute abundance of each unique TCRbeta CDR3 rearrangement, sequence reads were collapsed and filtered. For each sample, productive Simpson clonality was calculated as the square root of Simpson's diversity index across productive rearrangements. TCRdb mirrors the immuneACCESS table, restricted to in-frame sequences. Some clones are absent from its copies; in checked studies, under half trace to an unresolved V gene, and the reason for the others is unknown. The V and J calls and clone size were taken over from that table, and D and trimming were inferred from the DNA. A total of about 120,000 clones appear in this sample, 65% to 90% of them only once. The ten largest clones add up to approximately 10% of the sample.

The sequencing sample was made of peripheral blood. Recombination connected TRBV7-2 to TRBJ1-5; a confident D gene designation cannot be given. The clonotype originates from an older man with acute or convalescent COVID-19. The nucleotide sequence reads TGTGCCAGCAGCTTAAAGAGGACGGCCGGGGTAAGCAATCAGCCCCAGCATTTT. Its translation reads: CASSLKRTAGVSNQPQHF.